The 4 T cell receptor beta chains given below trace back to one sample, sequenced in a study of control samples from healthy donors and cancer patients. Measured with immunoSEQ multiplex PCR; TCRdb has only the in-frame clones, and not every one. The profile shows about 26,000 clones, 75% to 85% of them singletons. Source material: PBMCs. All receptors derive from a man aged 55 to 70 with colorectal cancer.

The chain uses TRBV5-4 and TRBJ1-1; unclear D gene. The germline CDR1 and CDR2 sequences are SGHNT and YYREEE (reference sequence). V dropped 0 bases and J dropped 0 bases, with 6 bases sitting between them. CDR3 length: 14 residues. The CDR3 loop reads CASSLESVNTEAFF. CDR3 nucleotide sequence: TGTGCCAGCAGCTTGGAGTCCGTGAACACTGAAGCTTTCTTT. The full variable domain, in which reference TRBV5-4 and TRBJ1-1 provide the parts outside the CDR3, is ETGVTQSPTHLIKTRGQQVTLRCSSQSGHNTVSWYQQALGQGPQFIFQYYREEENGRGNFPPRFSGLQFPNYSSELNVNALELDDSALYLCASSLESVNTEAFFGQGTRLTVV.

V usage is TRBV27 and J usage is TRBJ2-5, with 10 bases lining up with TRBD2. The length of the CDR3 is 16 residues. Germline CDR1 is MNHEY and CDR2 is SMNVEV (reference sequence). The ends lost 0 bases at V and 2 bases at J; junction bases unmatched: 3. The CDR3 nucleotides are TGTGCCAGCAGTTTATCTAGCGGGGGGAGACAAGAGACCCAGTACTTC. This translates into CASSLSSGGRQETQYF.

This clone was observed a few times. The chain recombines TRBV7-9 with TRBJ1-2; D call uncertain. Between the trimmed V and J ends, which lost 1 base and 4 bases, there was a span of 13 bases. The CDR3 length is 15 residues. Germline CDR1 reads SEHNR; CDR2 reads FQNEAQ (reference sequence). CDR3 DNA: TGTGCCAGCAGCTTAGTCCCGGCAGGCATCTATGGCTACACCTTC. It specifies CASSLVPAGIYGYTF. The variable domain in full, with the rest retrieved from reference TRBV7-9 and TRBJ1-2, is DTGVSQNPRHKITKRGQNVTFRCDPISEHNRLYWYRQTLGQGPEFLTYFQNEAQLEKSRLLSDRFSAERPKGSFSTLEIQRTEQGDSAMYLCASSLVPAGIYGYTFGSGTRLTVV.

CDR3 loop: CASSQGQGAGYTF. CDR3 nucleotide sequence: TGTGCCAGCTCCCAGGGACAGGGGGCCGGCTACACCTTC. The J gene is TRBJ1-2, the V gene TRBV6-5; 12 bases match TRBD1. The V gene's germline CDR1 is MNHEY and CDR2 SVGAGI. The J segment lost 8 bases and the V segment lost 8 bases, leaving 6 bases of the junction unmatched. The CDR3 consists of 13 residues.